Only a few counts were recorded for the clone carrying this T cell receptor beta chain. Its antigen remains unidentified. This sample was taken from a study of shared clonotypes between healthy human individuals. Overall study findings and caveats: Estimated richness was generally greater in naive than memory subsets.

From germline, CDR1 is SNHLY and CDR2 FYNNEI. CDR3 length equals 15 residues. V gave up 6 bases and J gave up 0 bases, with 15 bases separating them. Assay used: immunoSEQ multiplex PCR; TCRdb lists only in-frame clones, some missing. The table includes 190,000 or so clones, 66% detected once. All the donors were Caucasian adults who lived in Nashville, Tennessee. Splitting of CD4+ cells produced CD45RA+ naive and CD45RA-negative memory subsets. This rearrangement joins TRBV2 to TRBJ2-7; D call uncertain. The clonotype comes from a man aged 25-45 years in good health. Sequenced: memory CD4+ T cells sorted from blood. Subset denoted: CD45RA-negative fraction. Written as DNA, the CDR3 is TGTGCCAGCAGACTAAGACAAGTAAGCTCCTACGAGCAGTACTTC. Protein sequence: CASRLRQVSSYEQYF.